This T cell receptor beta chain originates from a study of spatial heterogeneity in lung cancer. The time point here: blood at routine non-recurrence follow-up after resection. The germline V gene encodes CDR1 SGDLS and CDR2 YYNGEE. This CDR3 is built from 14 residues. The V and J ends lost 3 bases and 8 bases respectively, with 15 bases between them. This clonotype was seen ten or more times. TCRdb recomputed calls from the 5' RACE reads with MiXCR, one row per CDR3 protein. Of over 45,000 distinct CDR3 sequences in the sample, approximately 10% were seen once. The sample in question was PBMCs, obtained at follow-up. V is TRBV9 and J is TRBJ1-5; TRBD1 might be the D (6 bases). The source of this sequence is a male donor with early-stage non-small cell lung cancer. CDR3 DNA sequence: TGTGCCAGCAGCGGAGACAGGACCGTAAAGCCCCAGCATTTT. It is translated as CASSGDRTVKPQHF.